The clone carrying this T cell receptor beta chain was detected a few times. This sample was included in a study of patients and donors after allogeneic stem cell transplantation. MiXCR was run by TCRdb on the RT-PCR reads, yielding one entry per CDR3 protein. In the table there are 800,000 to 1,000,000 distinct CDR3 sequences, more than 15% of which are singletons. CDR3 length: 15 amino acids. Deletions cut 2 bases from V and 3 bases from J, with 8 bases between. The sequenced sample consisted of blood, either unsorted or a sorted T cell fraction (not recorded which). This TCR was sampled from a human donor who was either an allogeneic HSCT recipient or a stem cell or donor lymphocyte infusion donor (not recorded which). It is not recorded whose cells these are; they may come from a transplant donor. The rearrangement joins TRBV12-3 or TRBV12-4 to TRBJ1-6; the D gene is possibly TRBD1 (6 bases). CDR3 DNA: TGTGCCAGCAGTTTACTAGGGGGCTATAATTCACCCCTCCACTTT. It encodes CASSLLGGYNSPLHF.